The 9 T cell receptor beta chains reported below all come from one sample, sequenced in a study of shared clonotypes between healthy human individuals. Method: immunoSEQ multiplex PCR; TCRdb's copy keeps in-frame clones and lacks some. The data show about 120,000 clones, roughly 70% seen once. The sequencing input was memory CD8+ T cells sorted from blood. Subset described: CD45RO+ cells pooled with CCR7-negative TemRA cells. Source of these receptors: a woman younger than 45 in good health.

A remark on this clone: A far larger clone is only one base removed, so a read error is likely. The genes are TRBV7-2 and TRBJ1-2, with no clear D. Germline V gives CDR1 SGHTA, CDR2 FQGNSA. This CDR3 contains 12 residues. V lost 1 base and J 2 bases, leaving 2 bases between the germline ends. CDR3 region: CASSLENYGYTF. Written as DNA, the CDR3 is TGTGCCAGCAGCTTAGAGAACTATGGCTACACCTTC.

The gene calls are TRBV2 and TRBJ2-7, with 7 nucleotides matching TRBD1. CDR1 SNHLY and CDR2 FYNNEI come from the germline V gene. The CDR3 consists of 15 residues. V lost 6 bases to trimming and J lost 0 bases; unmatched junction nucleotides: 8. The CDR3: CASSLKTGDSYEQYF. CDR3 in DNA: TGTGCCAGCAGCCTTAAAACAGGGGACTCCTACGAGCAGTACTTC.

This chain uses TRBV5-4 with TRBJ1-2; possible D gene TRBD1, 5 bases. This CDR3 has 14 residues. In germline, CDR1 is SGHNT, CDR2 YYREEE (reference sequence). CDR3 amino acids: CADVRDGTIEGYTF. Written as DNA, the CDR3 is TGTGCAGATGTGAGGGACGGTACCATCGAGGGCTACACCTTC.

This clone was seen just once. This chain uses TRBV7-2 with TRBJ2-5; 10 positions match TRBD2. The length of the CDR3 is 17 residues. Looked up from germline, CDR1 is SGHTA and CDR2 is FQGNSA. V was clipped by 1 base and J by 5 bases; unmatched bases: 10. Written as DNA, the CDR3 is TGTGCCAGCAGCTTAGGTCGGCTAGCGGGAGCATATGAGACCCAGTACTTC. It specifies CASSLGRLAGAYETQYF.

V usage is TRBV5-1 and J usage is TRBJ1-5; 7 bases agree with TRBD1. V shed 4 bases and J 5 bases; nucleotides not matched to a gene: 6. This CDR3 comprises 14 residues. The germline gives CDR1 SGHRS, CDR2 YFSETQ. The CDR3 loop is CASSPGTADQPQHF. The CDR3 coding sequence is TGCGCCAGCAGCCCGGGGACAGCCGATCAGCCCCAGCATTTT.

The CDR3 region has the DNA TGTGCCAGTACCCTGCGCGGACAGGGGCGGTACGAGCAGTACTTC. Residues: CASTLRGQGRYEQYF. This chain links TRBV19 with TRBJ2-7, with 9 positions matching TRBD1. This CDR3 is 15 amino acids long. V trimming: 7 bases; J trimming: 4 bases; junction bases outside the gene matches: 11. CDR1 and CDR2 from the germline V gene are LNHDA and SQIVND (reference sequence).

This clone was found once. J is TRBJ2-1 and V is TRBV28; 8 bases agree with TRBD1. The ends lost 4 bases at V and 7 bases at J; junction bases unmatched: 6. This CDR3 is 14 amino acids long. Looked up from germline, CDR1 is MDHEN and CDR2 is SYDVKM. CDR3 bases: TGTGCCAGCAGTTATGGGGACAGGCGGAATGAGCAGTTCTTC. It codes for CASSYGDRRNEQFF.

The chain joins TRBV27 to TRBJ2-7; no definite D call. Germline V gives CDR1 MNHEY, CDR2 SMNVEV (reference sequence). The CDR3 is 14 amino acids. The ends were cut back, 2 bases at V and 0 bases at J, with 8 bases in the middle. The CDR3 nucleotides read TGTGCCAGCAGTTTAACACCGATCTCCTACGAGCAGTACTTC. Translation gives CASSLTPISYEQYF.

The chain links TRBV14 to TRBJ2-7; D might be TRBD1 (6 bases). V was trimmed by 1 base and J by 5 bases, leaving 15 bases between them. CDR3 length equals 15 residues. The germline V gene encodes CDR1 SGHDN and CDR2 FVKESK. CDR3 sequence reads: CASSQVGTGSDEQYF. CDR3 nucleotides: TGTGCCAGCAGCCAAGTAGGTACAGGGAGCGACGAGCAGTACTTC. The variable domain in full, with the rest retrieved from reference TRBV14 and TRBJ2-7, is EAGVTQFPSHSVIEKGQTVTLRCDPISGHDNLYWYRRVMGKEIKFLLHFVKESKQDESGMPNNRFLAERTGGTYSTLKVQPAELEDSGVYFCASSQVGTGSDEQYFGPGTRLTVT.